The 18 T cell receptor beta chains in this list originate from one sample, sequenced in a study of identical twins. TCRdb independently ran MiXCR on the 5' RACE reads; one entry per CDR3 protein. The sample holds roughly 230,000 distinct CDR3 sequences, about 8.3% seen once. In addition, the sample was reused for a study of yellow fever vaccine responses in identical twins.

Sequenced material: CD8+ T cells sorted from blood. These receptor sequences come from a woman under 30 in good health.

In its sample, this clonotype was seen many times. Written as DNA, the CDR3 is TGTGCCAGTCTAAGCGGCTTAACAACAGATACGCAGTATTTT. It encodes CASLSGLTTDTQYF. This sequence joins TRBV12-3 or TRBV12-4 and TRBJ2-3, with D tentatively TRBD2 (5 bases). This CDR3 is 14 amino acids long. V was trimmed by 9 bases and J by 3 bases, leaving 16 bases between them.

This clonotype has at least ten counts. V gene TRBV12-3 or TRBV12-4 combines with J gene TRBJ2-3; D is perhaps TRBD2 (6 bases). V lost 1 base to trimming and J lost 6 bases, with 8 bases between them. The CDR3 has 13 residues. The CDR3 DNA is TGTGCCAGCAGTTTAGTGGGGAGGGATACGCAGTATTTT. As protein: CASSLVGRDTQYF.

In its sample, this clonotype was seen many times. The rearrangement links TRBV10-2 to TRBJ2-3; unclear D gene. The CDR3 is 14 amino acids. V was clipped by 3 bases and J by 3 bases, with 10 bases between them. The V gene's germline CDR1 is WSHSY and CDR2 SAAADI. CDR3 nucleotides: TGCGCCAGCAGTGAATATCGGATGACAGATACGCAGTATTTT. Its translation: CASSEYRMTDTQYF.

In DNA form, the CDR3 reads TGTGCCAGCAGCTATAGGGGCGGGACCCGAGGGCCAGATACGCAGTATTTT. This sequence encodes CASSYRGGTRGPDTQYF. The gene calls are TRBV11-2 and TRBJ2-3, with a weak D call TRBD2 (6 bases). This CDR3 is 17 amino acids long. From germline, CDR1 is SGHAT and CDR2 FQNNGV. V was clipped by 4 bases and J by 4 bases, with 21 bases between them. The variable domain in full, with the rest retrieved from reference TRBV11-2 and TRBJ2-3, is EAGVAQSPRYKIIEKRQSVAFWCNPISGHATLYWYQQILGQGPKLLIQFQNNGVVDDSQLPKDRFSAERLKGVDSTLKIQPAKLEDSAVYLCASSYRGGTRGPDTQYFGPGTRLTVL.

A few counts support this clonotype. The rearrangement joins TRBV27 to TRBJ2-2, with 9 bases matching TRBD1. The CDR3 is made up of 15 amino acids. The germline V gene has CDR1 MNHEY and CDR2 SMNVEV (reference sequence). The V and J ends lost 6 bases and 3 bases, in that order; junction bases with no gene match: 5. The CDR3 region has the DNA TGTGCCAGCAGCCATCGGACAGGGGACACCGGGGAGCTGTTTTTT. Translation gives CASSHRTGDTGELFF.

V usage is TRBV30 and J usage is TRBJ2-1; unclear D gene. Germline-derived CDR1 and CDR2 are GTSNPN and SVGIG (reference sequence). Trimming shortened V by 3 bases and J by 12 bases, and 9 bases separated the two germline ends. This CDR3 has 10 amino acids. CDR3 bases: TGTGCCTGGAGCGGACCAGGGCAGTTCTTC. It encodes CAWSGPGQFF.

This clonotype was picked up a small number of times. The chain recombines TRBV29-1 with TRBJ1-1, with 8 nucleotides matching TRBD1. The V segment lost 7 bases and the J segment 3 bases; nucleotides outside the gene matches: 4. From germline, CDR1 is SQVTM and CDR2 ANQGSEA. The CDR3 extends over 12 amino acids. This chain's CDR3 is CSALTGDTEAFF. CDR3 DNA: TGCAGCGCTTTGACAGGGGACACTGAAGCTTTCTTT.

This clonotype was detected ten times or more. The DNA of the CDR3 is TGCAGCGCCGAGGAAGGGAACACCGGGGAGCTGTTTTTT. Translating gives CSAEEGNTGELFF. The rearrangement uses TRBV29-1 and TRBJ2-2; no clear D. The CDR3 is made up of 13 amino acids. The V end was cut by 7 bases, the J end by 1 base, with 10 bases between. The germline CDR1 and CDR2 sequences are SQVTM and ANQGSEA.

This clonotype was seen more than once but under ten times. The chain has TRBV6-2 or TRBV6-3 and TRBJ2-2, with D unresolved. This CDR3 has 11 residues. The germline V gene encodes CDR1 MNHEY and CDR2 SVGEGT. V lost 7 bases, J lost 6 bases, and 6 bases lay in between. CDR3 in amino acids: CASTFSGELFF. The CDR3, as DNA: TGTGCCAGCACTTTTTCCGGGGAGCTGTTTTTT.

This clonotype was counted at least ten times. This chain uses TRBV4-2 with TRBJ2-4, with unresolved D. The CDR3 loop spans 18 amino acids. The germline gives CDR1 LGHNA, CDR2 YNFKEQ. Trimming removed 0 bases from V and 2 bases from J, with 17 bases in between. The DNA for the CDR3 is TGTGCCAGCAGCCAAGATCGCGCCGGAGTCCAGCCCAAAAACATTCAGTACTTC. Translation: CASSQDRAGVQPKNIQYF.

This clonotype was recorded a few times. The chain couples TRBV4-1 to TRBJ2-7; D is ambiguous. Trimming took off 1 base at V and 4 bases at J, with 11 bases between the two ends. Germline V lookup: CDR1 MGHRA, CDR2 YSYEKL. The length of the CDR3 is 14 residues. CDR3 DNA sequence: TGCGCCAGCAGCCAAGTCAGAGACCTGTACGAGCAGTACTTC. Amino acids: CASSQVRDLYEQYF.

Regarding this clonotype: Germline is not matched at one junction end, which may reflect a read error. The chain links TRBV6-4 to TRBJ2-2; 7 bases are shared with TRBD1. The CDR3 runs 14 residues. CDR1 is MRHNA, CDR2 SNTAGT, per germline. CDR3 in amino acids: CASRDRWNIGELFF. The CDR3 DNA follows: TGTGCCAGCAGGGACAGGTGGAACATCGGGGAGCTGTTTTTT.

This clonotype appeared a few times. The chain is built from TRBV5-1 and TRBJ2-1, with D tentatively TRBD1 or TRBD2 (6 bases each). This CDR3 is 13 amino acids long. Trimming pared 4 bases from V and 5 bases from J, leaving 10 bases between. Germline lookup yields CDR1 SGHRS and CDR2 YFSETQ. The CDR3 is CASSAGQDNEQFF. CDR3 nucleotide sequence: TGCGCCAGCAGCGCGGGACAAGACAATGAGCAGTTCTTC. Filled out from reference TRBV5-1 and TRBJ2-1, the complete variable domain reads KAGVTQTPRYLIKTRGQQVTLSCSPISGHRSVSWYQQTPGQGLQFLFEYFSETQRNKGNFPGRFSGRQFSNSRSEMNVSTLELGDSALYLCASSAGQDNEQFFGPGTRLTVL.

The genes are TRBV4-1 and TRBJ1-5; no reliable D call. The CDR3 extends over 15 amino acids. Germline CDR1 MGHRA, CDR2 YSYEKL. Trimming removed 1 base from V and 0 bases from J, with 7 bases in between. CDR3 bases: TGCGCCAGCAGCCAAGCCAGATATAGCAATCAGCCCCAGCATTTT. Amino acid sequence: CASSQARYSNQPQHF.

This clonotype appeared a few times. This chain connects TRBV7-9 to TRBJ2-7; a weak D match, TRBD2 (6 bases). CDR3 length equals 15 residues. V was trimmed by 4 bases and J by 4 bases, leaving 17 bases between them. Germline CDR1 and CDR2: SEHNR and FQNEAQ (reference sequence). The CDR3 DNA is TGTGCCAGCAGCTCCTCCCCGGGACTCATATACGAGCAGTACTTC. Translation: CASSSSPGLIYEQYF.

Comment on this clonotype: Since a much larger clone is just one base distant, this may be a read error. This chain links TRBV29-1 with TRBJ2-1, with D possibly being TRBD1 (5 bases). Germline loops: CDR1 SQVTM, CDR2 ANQGSEA. The ends were cut back, 3 bases at V and 6 bases at J, with 12 bases in the middle. The CDR3 length is 13 residues. CDR3 nucleotides: TGCAGCGTTGATGGGGCCTACAGCAATGAGCAGTTCTTC. Amino acid sequence: CSVDGAYSNEQFF.

This rearrangement joins TRBV7-3 to TRBJ2-7, with a weak D call TRBD1 (5 bases). CDR1 SGHTA and CDR2 FQGTGA come from the germline V gene. V gave up 5 bases and J gave up 6 bases, with 17 bases separating them. The CDR3 consists of 14 residues. The CDR3 protein is CASSLDATGLEQYF. Here the CDR3 DNA reads TGTGCCAGCAGCCTAGACGCTACAGGTCTCGAGCAGTACTTC.

This clonotype was seen only a few times. The V gene is TRBV5-5, the J gene TRBJ2-7; TRBD1 matches at 10 bases. J gave up 5 bases and V 4 bases, and 9 bases lay outside the gene matches. This CDR3 has 15 amino acids. Germline V gene data show CDR1 as SGHKS and CDR2 as YYEKEE (reference sequence). CDR3 residues: CASSAPGQGFHEQYF. The CDR3 DNA reads as TGTGCCAGCAGCGCTCCGGGACAGGGGTTCCACGAGCAGTACTTC. Variable domain in full (rest from reference TRBV5-5 and TRBJ2-7): DAGVTQSPTHLIKTRGQQVTLRCSPISGHKSVSWYQQVLGQGPQFIFQYYEKEERGRGNFPDRFSARQFPNYSSELNVNALLLGDSALYLCASSAPGQGFHEQYFGPGTRLTVT.